A selection of T cell receptor beta chains follows, all from one sample in a study of shared clonotypes between healthy human individuals. TCRdb keeps only in-frame clones here, not all; method: immunoSEQ multiplex PCR. The sample lists just over 2,000,000 clones, over 85% occurring once. Sequencing was performed on naive CD4+ T cells sorted from blood. Receptors originate from a man aged 18 to 30 in good health. CDR3s include the opening cysteine and the closing phenylalanine or tryptophan. Each record gives: D gene, CDR3 length, J gene, clone size, V gene, CDR3 protein, CDR3 DNA. The D gene is left open where the match is weak. Size is stated for part of the rows, as once, few or many counts, or as a class when the clone is expanded.

D: NA
length: 11
J: TRBJ2-2
size: once
V: TRBV25-1
CDR3: CASTRTGELFF
DNA: TGTGCCAGCACGCGGACCGGGGAGCTGTTTTTT

D: TRBD1
length: 13
J: TRBJ2-2
size: once
V: TRBV2
CDR3: CASSETGTGELFF
DNA: TGTGCCAGCAGTGAGACAGGGACCGGGGAGCTGTTTTTT

D: NA
length: 12
J: TRBJ2-3
size: once
V: TRBV18
CDR3: CASSALTDTQYF
DNA: TGTGCCAGCTCAGCACTCACTGATACGCAGTATTTT

D: NA
length: 13
J: TRBJ1-3
size: NA
V: TRBV11-2
CDR3: CASSFGRENTIYF
DNA: TGTGCCAGCAGCTTCGGCCGGGAAAACACCATATATTTT

D: NA
length: 12
J: TRBJ1-1
size: NA
V: TRBV28
CDR3: CASSLSFPVAFF
DNA: TGTGCCAGCAGTTTATCCTTTCCCGTTGCTTTCTTT

D: TRBD1
length: 15
J: TRBJ2-1
size: NA
V: TRBV6-1
CDR3: CASRVTGGTYNEQFF
DNA: TGTGCCAGCAGAGTAACAGGGGGTACCTACAATGAGCAGTTCTTC

D: TRBD2
length: 20
J: TRBJ2-7
size: once
V: TRBV5-8
CDR3: CASSLGLGREEAGAHYEQYF
DNA: TGTGCCAGCAGCTTGGGCCTTGGCAGGGAGGAAGCGGGAGCCCACTACGAGCAGTACTTC

D: NA
length: 14
J: TRBJ1-2
size: NA
V: TRBV5-1
CDR3: CASSSLTANYGYTF
DNA: TGCGCCAGCAGCTCACTTACAGCTAACTATGGCTACACCTTC

D: TRBD1
length: 15
J: TRBJ2-5
size: NA
V: TRBV25-1
CDR3: CASSDADRDAQTQYF
DNA: TGTGCCAGCAGTGACGCGGACAGGGACGCGCAGACCCAGTACTTC

D: TRBD2
length: 19
J: TRBJ2-1
size: NA
V: TRBV4-3
CDR3: CASSQDLSSGSSSYNEQFF
DNA: TGCGCCAGCAGCCAAGATTTAAGTAGCGGGTCCTCCTCCTACAATGAGCAGTTCTTC

D: NA
length: 12
J: TRBJ2-1
size: NA
V: TRBV2
CDR3: CASTVGRNEQFF
DNA: TGTGCCAGCACGGTCGGTAGAAACGAGCAGTTCTTC

D: TRBD1
length: 16
J: TRBJ1-1
size: NA
V: TRBV5-1
CDR3: CASSPARTGIDTEAFF
DNA: TGCGCCAGCAGCCCTGCCCGGACAGGGATAGATACTGAAGCTTTCTTT

D: TRBD2
length: 17
J: TRBJ2-2
size: NA
V: TRBV27
CDR3: CASSSVWLAGVAGELFF
DNA: TGTGCCAGCAGTTCGGTGTGGCTAGCGGGAGTGGCCGGGGAGCTGTTTTTT

D: TRBD1
length: 14
J: TRBJ1-1
size: NA
V: TRBV5-1
CDR3: CASSRQGTDTEAFF
DNA: TGCGCCAGCAGCAGACAGGGGACGGACACTGAAGCTTTCTTT

D: TRBD2
length: 16
J: TRBJ2-7
size: NA
V: TRBV28
CDR3: CASSLGLAGGSYEQYF
DNA: TGTGCCAGCAGCCTTGGACTAGCGGGAGGTTCCTACGAGCAGTACTTC

D: NA
length: 14
J: TRBJ2-3
size: NA
V: TRBV13
CDR3: CASSLAGGTDTQYF
DNA: TGTGCCAGCAGCTTAGCGGGAGGCACAGATACGCAGTATTTT

D: TRBD1
length: 15
J: TRBJ1-2
size: NA
V: TRBV7-2
CDR3: CASSLGTGGLSGYTF
DNA: TGTGCCAGCAGCTTGGGGACAGGGGGCCTCTCTGGCTACACCTTC

D: NA
length: 15
J: TRBJ2-2
size: NA
V: TRBV7-2
CDR3: CASSSTNRASGELFF
DNA: TGTGCCAGCAGCTCAACAAACAGGGCCAGCGGGGAGCTGTTTTTT

D: NA
length: 15
J: TRBJ2-2
size: NA
V: TRBV10-3
CDR3: CAIARASIVAGELFF
DNA: TGTGCCATCGCCCGGGCGTCAATCGTCGCGGGGGAGCTGTTTTTT

D: NA
length: 14
J: TRBJ1-1
size: NA
V: TRBV11-1
CDR3: CAPAEGLLNTEAFF
DNA: TGTGCCCCCGCGGAGGGGTTGTTGAACACTGAAGCTTTCTTT

D: TRBD1
length: 15
J: TRBJ2-7
size: NA
V: TRBV5-4
CDR3: CASSPTGAGSYEQHF
DNA: TGTGCCAGCAGCCCGACAGGGGCGGGCTCCTACGAGCAGCACTTC

D: TRBD1
length: 15
J: TRBJ2-5
size: NA
V: TRBV18
CDR3: CASSPSRQGQETQYF
DNA: TGTGCCAGCTCACCATCCCGACAGGGACAAGAGACCCAGTACTTC